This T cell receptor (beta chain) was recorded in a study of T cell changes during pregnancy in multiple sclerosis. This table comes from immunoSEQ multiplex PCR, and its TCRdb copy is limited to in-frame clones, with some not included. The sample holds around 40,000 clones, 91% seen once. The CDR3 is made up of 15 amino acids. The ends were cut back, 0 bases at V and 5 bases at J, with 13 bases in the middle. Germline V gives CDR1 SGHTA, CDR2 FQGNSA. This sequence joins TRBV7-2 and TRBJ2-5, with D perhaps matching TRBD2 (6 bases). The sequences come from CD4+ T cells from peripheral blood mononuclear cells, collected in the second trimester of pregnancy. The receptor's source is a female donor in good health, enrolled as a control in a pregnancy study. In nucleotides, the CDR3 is TGTGCCAGCAGCTTAGCCGCAGGGAGGTTTGAGACCCAGTACTTC. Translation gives CASSLAAGRFETQYF.